The 29 T cell receptor beta chains below all came from one sample that was sequenced in a study of T-cell reconstitution after alpha-beta-depleted transplantation in children. This sample's TCRbeta library carried unique molecular identifier barcodes. TCRdb called the PCR reads again in MiXCR, with one record for every CDR3 protein. The table includes a few hundred thousand distinct CDR3 sequences, 10% detected once. The sample was PBMCs from the stem cell graft donor, taken from the stem cell graft. These receptors originate from a human donor who donated a stem cell graft to a child with acute lymphoblastic leukemia.

There are many counts of this clonotype. V and J are TRBV6-2 or TRBV6-3 and TRBJ2-2; the D gene is possibly TRBD1 (6 bases). Per the germline V gene, CDR1 is MNHEY and CDR2 is SVGEGT. V lost 6 bases, J lost 5 bases, and 16 bases lay in between. The CDR3 has 15 amino acids. The CDR3 here is CASSIDRSGTGELFF. Written as DNA, the CDR3 is TGTGCCAGCAGCATCGACAGGTCCGGGACCGGGGAGCTGTTTTTT.

The sample holds a few counts of this clonotype. The chain carries TRBV28 and TRBJ2-7, with 14 bases lining up with TRBD2. The CDR3 is 17 residues long. Germline CDR1 and CDR2: MDHEN and SYDVKM. The trim removed 5 bases at V and 7 bases at J, leaving 13 bases unmatched. The CDR3 spells CASSPGLAGGPGREQYF. Here the CDR3 DNA reads TGTGCCAGCAGTCCCGGACTAGCGGGAGGCCCTGGGAGGGAGCAGTACTTC.

This clonotype was detected only a few times. This rearrangement joins TRBV20-1 to TRBJ2-5; D remains ambiguous. V was pared by 1 base and J by 2 bases, with 8 bases between. The CDR3 totals 13 residues. Germline values: CDR1 DFQATT, CDR2 SNEGSKA (reference sequence). CDR3 bases: TGCAGTGCTAGAGGGGCAGCTCAAGAGACCCAGTACTTC. This gives the protein CSARGAAQETQYF.

This clonotype was found a few times. The V call is TRBV7-2, the J call TRBJ2-3; 12 bases match TRBD2. Trimming at V came to 5 bases and at J to 5 bases, leaving 8 bases not matched to a gene. CDR1 and CDR2 (germline): SGHTA, FQGNSA. The CDR3 covers 16 residues. CDR3 sequence (DNA): TGTGCCAGCAGCGCCGCTCCGGGACTAGCGGGAGATACGCAGTATTTT. It yields the protein CASSAAPGLAGDTQYF.

This clonotype was picked up a small number of times. This chain links TRBV29-1 with TRBJ1-1; 8 positions match TRBD1. CDR3 size: 14 residues. The V gene's germline CDR1 is SQVTM and CDR2 ANQGSEA. V shed 6 bases and J 6 bases; nucleotides not matched to a gene: 12. CDR3 coding DNA: TGCAGCGTCTACAGGGGGATGGGTGAGGCTGAAGCTTTCTTT. It codes for CSVYRGMGEAEAFF.

The sample holds a few counts of this clonotype. The chain links TRBV4-3 to TRBJ2-5, with 10 bases matching TRBD2. CDR1 is LGHNA, CDR2 YSLEER, per germline. V was clipped by 0 bases and J by 9 bases; unmatched bases: 4. The CDR3 is 14 amino acids. CDR3 protein: CASSQESSGGAQYF. For the CDR3, the DNA is TGCGCCAGCAGCCAAGAATCTAGCGGGGGTGCCCAGTACTTC.

This clonotype was detected a few times. The genes are TRBV7-2 and TRBJ2-7; 8 positions agree with TRBD2. Per germline, CDR1 SGHTA and CDR2 FQGNSA. With 0 bases clipped from V and 5 bases from J, the junction kept 6 bases outside the gene matches. There are 15 residues in the CDR3. CDR3 sequence: CASSLASGRYHEQYF. CDR3 bases: TGTGCCAGCAGCTTAGCCAGCGGGAGATATCACGAGCAGTACTTC.

This clonotype was seen at least ten times. The V call is TRBV12-3 or TRBV12-4, the J call TRBJ2-2; D possibly corresponds to TRBD2 (5 bases). The CDR3 sequence is 15 residues long. Trimming removed 1 base from V and 3 bases from J, with 9 bases in between. The CDR3: CASSLVRLHTGELFF. The CDR3 region has the DNA TGTGCCAGCAGTTTAGTACGACTACACACCGGGGAGCTGTTTTTT.

This clonotype has just a few counts. This chain connects TRBV7-9 to TRBJ1-6, with 11 bases that match TRBD1. There are 16 residues in the CDR3. J was trimmed by 6 bases and V by 5 bases; bases with no gene match: 6. Germline V gene lookup returns CDR1 SEHNR and CDR2 FQNEAQ (reference sequence). The CDR3: CASSPGQGDVNSPLHF. The CDR3 nucleotides read TGTGCCAGCAGCCCGGGACAGGGGGATGTTAATTCACCCCTCCACTTT.

The chain links TRBV5-5 to TRBJ2-5, with D perhaps TRBD1 (6 bases). V lost 0 bases and J lost 0, with 6 bases in between. The germline gives CDR1 SGHKS, CDR2 YYEKEE (reference sequence). The CDR3 is 14 residues long. As DNA, the CDR3 is TGTGCCAGCAGCTTGGGGGACAACCAAGAGACCCAGTACTTC. Its protein product is CASSLGDNQETQYF.

This clonotype was counted only a few times. The rearrangement uses TRBV12-3 or TRBV12-4 and TRBJ2-5, with 7 bases aligning to TRBD2. This CDR3 spans 15 amino acids. The V segment lost 6 bases and the J segment 6 bases; nucleotides outside the gene matches: 13. CDR3 residues: CASRLASGITQTQYF. CDR3 sequence (DNA): TGTGCCAGCAGGTTGGCTAGCGGTATTACTCAGACCCAGTACTTC.

This clonotype showed up just a few times. This rearrangement joins TRBV7-9 to TRBJ2-3, with D possibly TRBD2 on 6 matching bases. Looked up from germline, CDR1 is SEHNR and CDR2 is FQNEAQ (reference sequence). This CDR3 region has 17 residues. V was cut by 5 bases and J by 0 bases, with 18 bases left in between. CDR3: CASSRDFNSHSTDTQYF. DNA of the CDR3: TGTGCCAGCAGCCGGGACTTTAACTCACATAGCACAGATACGCAGTATTTT.

The chain employs TRBV4-1 and TRBJ2-7; TRBD2 aligns across 8 bases. This CDR3 is built from 18 residues. Per germline, CDR1 MGHRA and CDR2 YSYEKL. V was pared by 2 bases and J by 1 base, with 13 bases of the junction left unmatched. CDR3: CASSQKSPLAGPSYEQYF. CDR3 DNA sequence: TGCGCCAGCAGCCAAAAATCGCCGCTAGCGGGCCCATCCTACGAGCAGTACTTC.

This clonotype was recorded at least ten times. The chain links TRBV5-1 to TRBJ2-5; D call uncertain. Germline CDR1 reads SGHRS; CDR2 reads YFSETQ. The CDR3 is made up of 11 amino acids. V lost 4 bases to trimming and J lost 9 bases, with 10 bases between them. The CDR3 loop reads CASSLLGAQYF. Written as DNA, the CDR3 is TGCGCCAGCAGCCTCCTTGGAGCCCAGTACTTC. Variable domain in full (rest from reference TRBV5-1 and TRBJ2-5): KAGVTQTPRYLIKTRGQQVTLSCSPISGHRSVSWYQQTPGQGLQFLFEYFSETQRNKGNFPGRFSGRQFSNSRSEMNVSTLELGDSALYLCASSLLGAQYFGPGTRLLVL.

This clonotype was detected only a few times. V usage is TRBV12-3 or TRBV12-4 and J usage is TRBJ2-4; D ambiguous. V lost 3 bases to trimming and J lost 1 base, with 7 bases between them. This CDR3 has 14 amino acids. The CDR3 nucleotides read TGTGCCAGCAGTTTGGGGATTGCCAAAAACATTCAGTACTTC. Translation gives CASSLGIAKNIQYF.

The chain links TRBV4-1 to TRBJ2-4; 14 bases map to TRBD2. CDR3 size: 18 residues. J lost 2 bases, V lost 1 base, and 4 bases had no gene match. Germline V gene sequence: CDR1 MGHRA, CDR2 YSYEKL. DNA of the CDR3: TGCGCCAGCAGCCAAGGGACTAGCGGGAGGAGGTCCAAAAACATTCAGTACTTC. It specifies CASSQGTSGRRSKNIQYF.

This clonotype was detected a few times. The V and J genes are TRBV5-1 and TRBJ2-1; no firm D call. V was clipped by 0 bases and J by 10 bases, with 20 bases between them. This CDR3 has 16 amino acids. Germline CDR1 SGHRS, CDR2 YFSETQ. CDR3 protein: CASSLGVWVSRNEQFF. CDR3 nucleotide sequence: TGCGCCAGCAGCTTGGGTGTTTGGGTGTCTCGAAACGAGCAGTTCTTC.

This clonotype has a handful of counts. This CDR3 reads CASSSYGQHPLLNTEAFF. CDR3 nucleotide sequence: TGTGCCAGCAGCTCCTACGGGCAGCACCCCTTGTTGAACACTGAAGCTTTCTTT. The chain uses TRBV11-1 and TRBJ1-1; no reliable D call. Germline V CDR1 and CDR2: SGHAT, FQDESV (reference sequence). Deletions cut 4 bases from V and 0 bases from J, with 21 bases between. The CDR3 loop spans 18 amino acids.

The sample holds many counts of this clonotype. This chain uses TRBV4-3 with TRBJ1-3; possibly TRBD1 for D (5 bases). The CDR3 is made up of 16 amino acids. V was shortened by 0 bases and J by 3 bases, with 12 bases between the two germline ends. Germline V gives CDR1 LGHNA, CDR2 YSLEER. As DNA, the CDR3 is TGCGCCAGCAGCCAAGATCTTCAGGGCCGTGGAAACACCATATATTTT. Its translation: CASSQDLQGRGNTIYF.

This clonotype appeared a few times. The rearrangement links TRBV27 to TRBJ2-3, with TRBD2 matching 10 bases. The CDR3 runs 17 residues. V was pared by 4 bases and J by 6 bases, with 13 bases of the junction left unmatched. Germline CDR1 is MNHEY and CDR2 is SMNVEV (reference sequence). Here the CDR3 reads CASSSIRGLAVPDTQYF. The CDR3 DNA sequence: TGTGCCAGCAGTTCTATTCGCGGACTAGCGGTCCCGGATACGCAGTATTTT.

There are a few counts of this clonotype. The genes are TRBV4-1 and TRBJ2-7, with 7 nucleotides matching TRBD2. Germline V gene sequence: CDR1 MGHRA, CDR2 YSYEKL. The CDR3 runs to 16 residues. V shed 0 bases, J shed 2 bases, and the junction held 7 bases outside the gene matches. The CDR3: CASSQEPGGGAYEQYF. CDR3 bases: TGCGCCAGCAGCCAAGAGCCGGGGGGAGGGGCCTACGAGCAGTACTTC.

This chain joins TRBV6-2 or TRBV6-3 and TRBJ2-2; TRBD2 matches at 16 bases. CDR1 and CDR2 (germline): MNHEY, SVGEGT. V dropped 5 bases and J dropped 5; count of bases not matched to a gene: 8. This CDR3 region has 18 residues. The CDR3 reads CASSPPGLAGGQTGELFF. The CDR3 DNA follows: TGTGCCAGCAGTCCCCCGGGACTAGCGGGAGGGCAAACCGGGGAGCTGTTTTTT.

The chain has TRBV7-2 and TRBJ2-5; D is unresolved. CDR1 and CDR2 from the germline V gene are SGHTA and FQGNSA. The V gene lost 7 bases and the J gene lost 5 bases, with 11 bases spanning the gap. The CDR3 has 12 amino acids. The CDR3 region has the DNA TGTGCCAGCACCACCAATTTGGAGACCCAGTACTTC. This codes for CASTTNLETQYF.

Only a few counts were recorded for this clonotype. V and J are TRBV5-1 and TRBJ1-3, with D tentatively TRBD1 (6 bases). This CDR3 comprises 17 residues. Germline CDR1 reads SGHRS; CDR2 reads YFSETQ. Trimming pared 3 bases from V and 0 bases from J, leaving 16 bases between. CDR3 sequence (DNA): TGCGCCAGCAGCTGGACCGGAACAGGGACCTCTGGAAACACCATATATTTT. Its protein product is CASSWTGTGTSGNTIYF.

DNA of the CDR3: TGTGCCAGCAGTTTGGACAGGCTAGCCCTCCGGGGCGGGAGTGGAACCGGGGAGCTGTTTTTT. It specifies CASSLDRLALRGGSGTGELFF. The V gene is TRBV6-8, the J gene TRBJ2-2; D tentatively reads TRBD1 or TRBD2 (7 bases each). Germline CDR1 and CDR2: MNHGY and SAAAGT. The CDR3 contains 21 residues. Trimming stripped 4 bases from V and 5 bases from J, with 32 bases between.

CDR3 nucleotide sequence: TGCGCCAGCAGAACCGGGACAGGGGGTGAGACCCAGTACTTC. It yields the protein CASRTGTGGETQYF. V and J are TRBV5-1 and TRBJ2-5, with TRBD1 identical over 11 bases. Germline assignment: CDR1 SGHRS and CDR2 YFSETQ. V lost 5 bases to trimming and J lost 5 bases; unmatched junction nucleotides: 5. This CDR3 is 14 amino acids long.

The genes are TRBV4-1 and TRBJ1-5, with TRBD1 as a possible D gene (6 bases). The CDR3 has 16 amino acids. Trimming cost V 0 bases and J 6 bases, with 15 bases left between them. The germline gives CDR1 MGHRA, CDR2 YSYEKL. CDR3 DNA sequence: TGCGCCAGCAGCCAAGACCTAGGGGGGAAGGGTCAGCCCCAGCATTTT. Translation gives CASSQDLGGKGQPQHF.

Many counts were recorded for this clonotype. V and J are TRBV4-1 and TRBJ1-4; D remains ambiguous. Trimming stripped 4 bases from V and 8 bases from J, with 11 bases between. The CDR3 runs to 13 residues. Germline values: CDR1 MGHRA, CDR2 YSYEKL. In DNA form, the CDR3 reads TGCGCCAGCAGCCCCCTGGGGAGGGAAAAACTGTTTTTT. It encodes CASSPLGREKLFF.

The table lists this clonotype with many counts. The V and J genes are TRBV7-9 and TRBJ1-1, with D uncertain. This CDR3 comprises 13 residues. Germline V gene lookup returns CDR1 SEHNR and CDR2 FQNEAQ (reference sequence). The V gene lost 5 bases and the J gene lost 1 base, with 8 bases spanning the gap. The CDR3 DNA reads as TGTGCCAGCAGCCCCCGCACGAACACTGAAGCTTTCTTT. It is translated as CASSPRTNTEAFF.